This entry lists 18 T cell receptor beta chains sequenced from one sample in a study of shared clonotypes between healthy human individuals. Sequencing was performed with immunoSEQ multiplex PCR; in TCRdb, only in-frame clones are kept and a portion is missing. The sample lists fewer than 2.5 million clones, 93% occurring once. Sequencing was carried out using naive CD4+ T cells from PBMCs. Subset: CD45RA+ positively selected. The source is a man younger than 35 in good health. Some clones in this sample may be carry-over from other donors' samples.

The V gene is TRBV10-3, the J gene TRBJ2-7; 9 nucleotides agree with TRBD1. The CDR3 covers 15 residues. The germline CDR1 and CDR2 sequences are ENHRY and SYGVKD. The junction had 13 bases not matched to a gene; V was cut back by 10 bases and J by 3 bases. Here the CDR3 DNA reads TGTGCCAGCTCGAAATCTGGACAGGGGAGCTACGAGCAGTACTTC. It specifies CASSKSGQGSYEQYF.

This chain connects TRBV5-1 to TRBJ2-1, with 11 bases aligning to TRBD2. This CDR3 comprises 14 residues. Germline lookup yields CDR1 SGHRS and CDR2 YFSETQ. J lost 8 bases, V lost 6 bases, and 7 bases had no gene match. The CDR3 region is CASKGTSGSYEQFF. CDR3 nucleotides: TGCGCCAGCAAAGGAACTAGCGGGAGTTATGAGCAGTTCTTC.

J is TRBJ2-5 and V is TRBV7-2; D may match TRBD1 or TRBD2 (5 bases each). The ends were cut back, 4 bases at V and 4 bases at J, with 22 bases in the middle. The CDR3 consists of 17 residues. The germline V gene encodes CDR1 SGHTA and CDR2 FQGNSA. CDR3 nucleotide sequence: TGTGCCAGCAGCTGGGGACCAAGGGGTTCCCTCACAGAGACCCAGTACTTC. It specifies CASSWGPRGSLTETQYF.

This chain joins TRBV6-6 and TRBJ1-4, with D possibly TRBD1 on 5 matching bases. This CDR3 spans 16 amino acids. The V and J ends lost 5 bases and 8 bases respectively, with 21 bases between them. CDR1 is MNHNY and CDR2 is SVGAGI in the germline V gene (reference sequence). The CDR3, as DNA: TGTGCCAGCAGTCGTACTAGGGGTTTCAACGGGGAAAAACTGTTTTTT. Translated, it gives CASSRTRGFNGEKLFF.

The chain combines TRBV10-3 with TRBJ1-1, with 12 bases lining up with TRBD1. V was clipped by 6 bases and J by 3 bases; unmatched bases: 8. The CDR3 consists of 16 residues. Germline CDR1 and CDR2: ENHRY and SYGVKD. The CDR3 is CAIRGQGAGWDTEAFF. The DNA of the CDR3 is TGTGCCATCAGGGGACAGGGGGCGGGTTGGGACACTGAAGCTTTCTTT.

V is TRBV18 and J is TRBJ2-1; possible D gene TRBD2, 7 bases. Germline CDR1 and CDR2: KGHSH and LQKENI. The V gene lost 3 bases and the J gene lost 8 bases, with 14 bases spanning the gap. The CDR3 is 14 residues long. The CDR3, as DNA: TGTGCCAGCTCACCGCGGGGGCGAGGAGATGAGCAGTTCTTC. It translates to CASSPRGRGDEQFF.

This clone was detected only once. DNA of the CDR3: TGTGCCAGCAGCTTTGGACAGGGTCGAGCTTTCTTT. It is translated as CASSFGQGRAFF. V gene TRBV7-8 combines with J gene TRBJ1-1; 8 nucleotides align to TRBD1. This CDR3 spans 12 amino acids. V lost 3 bases to trimming and J lost 10 bases; unmatched junction nucleotides: 4. Germline V CDR1 and CDR2: SGHVS, FQNEAQ.

This clone has only one observation. The chain carries TRBV5-1 and TRBJ1-2; D perhaps matches TRBD1 (6 bases). The CDR3 spans 14 residues. The V end lost 4 bases, the J end lost 11 bases, and 21 bases lay between the germline ends. Germline CDR1 is SGHRS and CDR2 is YFSETQ. The CDR3 protein is CASSLNPTGFPYTF. Here the CDR3 DNA reads TGCGCCAGCAGCCTCAACCCGACAGGATTTCCTTACACCTTC.

J is TRBJ2-5 and V is TRBV10-3; D is perhaps TRBD1 (5 bases). The CDR3 loop spans 14 amino acids. Germline V gene lookup returns CDR1 ENHRY and CDR2 SYGVKD. V dropped 4 bases and J dropped 1 base, with 10 bases sitting between them. In DNA form, the CDR3 reads TGTGCCATCAGTGGGCGACAGACCCAAGAGACCCAGTACTTC. Its translation: CAISGRQTQETQYF.

This chain connects TRBV18 to TRBJ2-2; TRBD2 might be the D (6 bases). V was pared by 3 bases and J by 0 bases, with 11 bases between. CDR1 is KGHSH, CDR2 LQKENI, per germline. This CDR3 spans 16 amino acids. DNA for the CDR3: TGTGCCAGCTCACCGATAGCGGATACGAACACCGGGGAGCTGTTTTTT. It translates to CASSPIADTNTGELFF.

The rearrangement joins TRBV6-5 to TRBJ1-2; D not certain. The CDR3 sequence is 14 residues long. CDR1 is MNHEY and CDR2 is SVGAGI in the germline V gene. V was cut by 6 bases and J by 10 bases, with 21 bases left in between. The CDR3 region has the DNA TGTGCCAGCAGCCCGGGAGGACGCCCCGTTGACTACACCTTC. Translation: CASSPGGRPVDYTF.

The chain has TRBV4-1 and TRBJ2-5, with D possibly called TRBD1 or TRBD2 (5 bases each). CDR3 length: 15 residues. Deletions cut 5 bases from V and 5 bases from J, with 18 bases between. Looked up from germline, CDR1 is MGHRA and CDR2 is YSYEKL. CDR3 sequence (DNA): TGCGCCAGCAGCGAGGGTCCGAATTGGGGGGAGACCCAGTACTTC. Translated: CASSEGPNWGETQYF.

Of note for this clone: This same CDR3 is encoded by further DNA sequences in the sample. The chain is built from TRBV7-2 and TRBJ2-1, with a tentative D call TRBD1 (5 bases). The ends were cut back, 0 bases at V and 2 bases at J, with 5 bases in the middle. Per germline, CDR1 SGHTA and CDR2 FQGNSA. This CDR3 comprises 14 residues. CDR3 loop: CASSLAGPYNEQFF. The CDR3 nucleotides are TGTGCCAGCAGCTTAGCGGGGCCCTACAATGAGCAGTTCTTC.

Turning to this clone: Distinct nucleotide sequences in the sample also encode this CDR3. The chain is built from TRBV9 and TRBJ2-7; 8 nucleotides match TRBD2. This CDR3 is 15 amino acids long. The trim removed 0 bases at V and 1 base at J, leaving 3 bases unmatched. Germline V lookup: CDR1 SGDLS, CDR2 YYNGEE. The CDR3 bases are TGTGCCAGCAGCGTAGGGCCTAGCGGGTCCTACGAGCAGTACTTC. Translated, it gives CASSVGPSGSYEQYF.

This chain uses TRBV28 with TRBJ2-6; 7 bases map to TRBD1. V shed 5 bases and J 10 bases; nucleotides not matched to a gene: 11. Germline V gene lookup returns CDR1 MDHEN and CDR2 SYDVKM. This CDR3 comprises 15 residues. The CDR3, as DNA: TGTGCCAGCAGTGCAACTGACAGGGTGGCTAACGTCCTGACTTTC. Translated, it gives CASSATDRVANVLTF.

The chain employs TRBV5-4 and TRBJ1-1; a possible D gene is TRBD1 (6 bases). CDR1 is SGHNT and CDR2 is YYREEE in the germline V gene (reference sequence). The germline V and J ends were trimmed by 0 bases and 5 bases, with 14 bases remaining between them. The length of the CDR3 is 15 residues. This CDR3 reads CASSLVASGDTEAFF. As DNA, the CDR3 is TGTGCCAGCAGCTTGGTAGCTTCAGGGGATACTGAAGCTTTCTTT.

This chain connects TRBV7-3 to TRBJ2-3, with D unclear. The CDR3 has 15 residues. V lost 6 bases, J lost 4 bases, and 17 bases lay in between. Germline lookup yields CDR1 SGHTA and CDR2 FQGTGA. The CDR3 loop is CASSQGPSFPDTQYF. The CDR3 nucleotides are TGTGCCAGCAGTCAAGGCCCATCGTTCCCAGATACGCAGTATTTT. The full variable domain, completed using reference TRBV7-3 and TRBJ2-3, is GAGVSQTPSNKVTEKGKYVELRCDPISGHTALYWYRQSLGQGPEFLIYFQGTGAADDSGLPNDRFFAVRPEGSVSTLKIQRTERGDSAVYLCASSQGPSFPDTQYFGPGTRLTVL.

The chain has TRBV19 and TRBJ1-3; D may be TRBD1 (5 bases). The CDR3 consists of 21 residues. V was pared by 0 bases and J by 0 bases, with 24 bases between. CDR1 and CDR2 (germline): LNHDA, SQIVND (reference sequence). Written as DNA, the CDR3 is TGTGCCAGTAGTATAGATCCAGCCCGGGACTTTTCGGGAAGCTCTGGAAACACCATATATTTT. Its translation is CASSIDPARDFSGSSGNTIYF.